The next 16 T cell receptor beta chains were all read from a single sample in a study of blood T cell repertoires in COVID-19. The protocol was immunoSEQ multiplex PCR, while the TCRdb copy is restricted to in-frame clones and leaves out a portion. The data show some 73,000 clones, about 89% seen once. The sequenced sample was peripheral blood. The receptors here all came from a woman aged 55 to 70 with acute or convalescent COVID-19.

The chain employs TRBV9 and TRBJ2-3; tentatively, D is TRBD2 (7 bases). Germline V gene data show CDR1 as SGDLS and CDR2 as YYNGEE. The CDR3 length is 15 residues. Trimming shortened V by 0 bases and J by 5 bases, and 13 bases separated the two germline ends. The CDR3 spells CASSVEGGAIDTQYF. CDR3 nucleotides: TGTGCCAGCAGCGTAGAAGGGGGGGCGATAGATACGCAGTATTTT. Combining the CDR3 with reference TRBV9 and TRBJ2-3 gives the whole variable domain DSGVTQTPKHLITATGQRVTLRCSPRSGDLSVYWYQQSLDQGLQFLIQYYNGEERAKGNILERFSAQQFPDLHSELNLSSLELGDSALYFCASSVEGGAIDTQYFGPGTRLTVL.

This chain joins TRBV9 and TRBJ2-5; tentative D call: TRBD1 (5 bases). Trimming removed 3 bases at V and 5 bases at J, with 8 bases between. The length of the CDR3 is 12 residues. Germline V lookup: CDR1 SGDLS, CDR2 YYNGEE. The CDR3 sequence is CASSGAGETQYF. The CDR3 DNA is TGTGCCAGCAGCGGTGCAGGGGAGACCCAGTACTTC.

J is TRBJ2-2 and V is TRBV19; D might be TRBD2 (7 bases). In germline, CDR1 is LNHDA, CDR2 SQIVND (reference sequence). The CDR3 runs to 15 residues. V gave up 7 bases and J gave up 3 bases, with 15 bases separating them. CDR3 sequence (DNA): TGTGCCAGTACCCATAGGGGGGGGGACACCGGGGAGCTGTTTTTT. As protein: CASTHRGGDTGELFF.

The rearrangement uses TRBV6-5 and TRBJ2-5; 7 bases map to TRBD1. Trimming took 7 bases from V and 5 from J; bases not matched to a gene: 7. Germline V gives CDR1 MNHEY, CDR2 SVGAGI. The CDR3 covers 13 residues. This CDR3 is CASMRGPGETQYF. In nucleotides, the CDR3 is TGTGCCAGCATGAGGGGGCCGGGGGAGACCCAGTACTTC.

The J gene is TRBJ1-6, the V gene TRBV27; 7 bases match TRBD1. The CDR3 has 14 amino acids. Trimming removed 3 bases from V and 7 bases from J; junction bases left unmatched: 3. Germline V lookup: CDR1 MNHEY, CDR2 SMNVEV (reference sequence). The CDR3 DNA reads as TGTGCCAGCAGTTTCCAGGGGGGCAATTCACCCCTCCACTTT. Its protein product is CASSFQGGNSPLHF.

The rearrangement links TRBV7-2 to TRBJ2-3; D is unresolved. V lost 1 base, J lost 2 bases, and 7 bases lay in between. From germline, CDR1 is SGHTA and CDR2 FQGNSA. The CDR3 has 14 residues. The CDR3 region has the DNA TGTGCCAGCAGCTTAGATCGGTACACAGATACGCAGTATTTT. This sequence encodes CASSLDRYTDTQYF.

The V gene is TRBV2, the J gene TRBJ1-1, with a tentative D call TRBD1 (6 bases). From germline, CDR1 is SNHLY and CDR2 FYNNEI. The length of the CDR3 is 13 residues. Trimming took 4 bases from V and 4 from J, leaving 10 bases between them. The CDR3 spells CASSAQGLTEAFF. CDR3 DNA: TGTGCCAGCAGTGCCCAGGGGCTCACTGAAGCTTTCTTT.

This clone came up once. This chain's CDR3 is CASRRLSGGAETQYF. The DNA of the CDR3 is TGTGCCAGCAGGCGACTAAGCGGGGGTGCGGAGACCCAGTACTTC. The V and J genes are TRBV6-5 and TRBJ2-5; TRBD2 matches 8 bases. Germline assignment: CDR1 MNHEY and CDR2 SVGAGI. The CDR3 has 15 amino acids. The V segment lost 6 bases and the J segment 5 bases; nucleotides outside the gene matches: 11.

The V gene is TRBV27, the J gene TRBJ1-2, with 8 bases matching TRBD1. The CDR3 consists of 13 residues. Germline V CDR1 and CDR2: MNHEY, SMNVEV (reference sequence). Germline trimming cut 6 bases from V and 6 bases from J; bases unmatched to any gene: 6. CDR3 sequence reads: CASRPTRGHGYTF. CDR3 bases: TGTGCCAGCAGACCAACCAGGGGGCATGGCTACACCTTC.

This CDR3 reads CASSLTGGNTGELFF. In nucleotides, the CDR3 is TGCGCCAGCAGCTTAACAGGGGGTAACACCGGGGAGCTGTTTTTT. The J gene is TRBJ2-2, the V gene TRBV5-1, with TRBD1 matching 8 bases. CDR1 and CDR2 (germline): SGHRS, YFSETQ. J lost 2 bases, V lost 2 bases, and 2 bases had no gene match. The CDR3 has 15 residues.

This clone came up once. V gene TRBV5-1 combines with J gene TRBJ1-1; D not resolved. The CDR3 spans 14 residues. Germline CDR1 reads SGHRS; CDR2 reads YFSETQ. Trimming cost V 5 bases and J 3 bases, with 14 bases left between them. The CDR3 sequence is CASSLRSLHTEAFF. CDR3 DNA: TGCGCCAGCAGTTTGCGGAGTCTCCACACTGAAGCTTTCTTT.

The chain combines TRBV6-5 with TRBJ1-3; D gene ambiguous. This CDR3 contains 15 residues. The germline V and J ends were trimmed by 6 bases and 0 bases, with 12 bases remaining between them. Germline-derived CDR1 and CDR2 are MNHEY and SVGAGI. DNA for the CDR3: TGTGCCAGCAGGAGGACGGGAGACTCTGGAAACACCATATATTTT. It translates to CASRRTGDSGNTIYF.

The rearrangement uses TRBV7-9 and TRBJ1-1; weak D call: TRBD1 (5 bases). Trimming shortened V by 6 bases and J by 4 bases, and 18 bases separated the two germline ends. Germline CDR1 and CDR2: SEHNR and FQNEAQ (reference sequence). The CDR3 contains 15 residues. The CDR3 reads CASSLEGRVGTEAFF. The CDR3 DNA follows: TGTGCCAGCAGTCTAGAAGGCAGGGTCGGCACTGAAGCTTTCTTT.

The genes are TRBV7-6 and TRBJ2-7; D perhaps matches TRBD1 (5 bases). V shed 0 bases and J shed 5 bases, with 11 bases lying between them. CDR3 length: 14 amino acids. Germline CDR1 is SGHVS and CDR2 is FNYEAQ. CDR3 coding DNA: TGTGCCAGCAGCTTAGCGTCCAGGGTGGACGAGCAGTACTTC. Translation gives CASSLASRVDEQYF. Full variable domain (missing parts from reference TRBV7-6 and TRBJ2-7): GAGVSQSPRYKVTKRGQDVALRCDPISGHVSLYWYRQALGQGPEFLTYFNYEAQQDKSGLPNDRFSAERPEGSISTLTIQRTEQRDSAMYRCASSLASRVDEQYFGPGTRLTVT.

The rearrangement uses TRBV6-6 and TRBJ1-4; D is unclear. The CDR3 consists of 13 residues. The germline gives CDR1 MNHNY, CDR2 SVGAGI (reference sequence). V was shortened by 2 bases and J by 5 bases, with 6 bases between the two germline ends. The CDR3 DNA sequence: TGTGCCAGCAGTTACCGCGGGAATGAAAAACTGTTTTTT. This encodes CASSYRGNEKLFF.

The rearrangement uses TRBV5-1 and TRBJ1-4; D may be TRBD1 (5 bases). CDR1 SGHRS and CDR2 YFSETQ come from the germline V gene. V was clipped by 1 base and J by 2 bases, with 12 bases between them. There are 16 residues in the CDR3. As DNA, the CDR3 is TGCGCCAGCAGCTTGTTGGGGCGGGGGACTAATGAAAAACTGTTTTTT. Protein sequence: CASSLLGRGTNEKLFF.